The 21 T cell receptor beta chains listed next were all sequenced from one sample in a study of cytomegalovirus exposure and HLA in healthy donors listed by TCRdb under 2017. The receptor library was made with the immunoSEQ multiplex PCR assay. For the multiplex PCR, a mixture combining 60 forward primers for TCR Vbeta segments and 13 reverse primers for TCR Jbeta segments was used. Not all clones reach the TCRdb copy of this immuneACCESS table, which keeps in-frame sequences only. Checked studies attribute under half of the gap to unresolved V genes and leave the rest unexplained. The table held for this sample gives 100,000 to 150,000 clones. The leading ten clones occupy approximately 2% of the sample. Sequencing input: PBMCs. Source of these receptors: a man in his forties in good health and CMV-seronegative.

V usage is TRBV5-1 and J usage is TRBJ2-7; the D gene is possibly TRBD2 (5 bases). The CDR3 sequence is 14 residues long. V was clipped by 3 bases and J by 5 bases, with 15 bases between them. Germline V lookup: CDR1 SGHRS, CDR2 YFSETQ. CDR3 sequence (DNA): TGCGCCAGCAGCTCTGGGCACACCGGGGACGAGCAGTACTTC. This translates into CASSSGHTGDEQYF.

The rearrangement links TRBV7-2 to TRBJ2-2; 7 positions agree with TRBD2. The ends lost 1 base at V and 4 bases at J; junction bases unmatched: 3. Germline V lookup: CDR1 SGHTA, CDR2 FQGNSA. This CDR3 contains 15 residues. The CDR3 nucleotides read TGTGCCAGCAGCTTAGATCGGACTAGCACCGGGGAGCTGTTTTTT. Translation: CASSLDRTSTGELFF.

This chain links TRBV7-9 with TRBJ2-7; weak D call: TRBD2 (6 bases). CDR3 length: 17 amino acids. V lost 4 bases and J 0 bases, leaving 19 bases between the germline ends. Germline V gene lookup returns CDR1 SEHNR and CDR2 FQNEAQ (reference sequence). CDR3 sequence: CASSSGLPPLVSYEQYF. In DNA form, the CDR3 reads TGTGCCAGCAGCTCGGGACTTCCTCCGTTAGTCTCCTACGAGCAGTACTTC.

The CDR3 DNA reads as TGCGCCAGCAGCAGTGAGAGAGGCGCAGATACGCAGTATTTT. This encodes CASSSERGADTQYF. V is TRBV5-1 and J is TRBJ2-3; the D is unclear. The CDR3 is 14 residues long. Germline V CDR1 and CDR2: SGHRS, YFSETQ. The V and J ends lost 4 bases and 4 bases respectively, with 13 bases between them.

The rearrangement joins TRBV18 to TRBJ2-5; possible D gene TRBD2, 5 bases. CDR1 and CDR2 (germline): KGHSH, LQKENI. This CDR3 has 14 residues. V was cut by 3 bases and J by 2 bases, with 10 bases left in between. The CDR3 loop reads CASSPPSSQETQYF. The CDR3 bases are TGTGCCAGCTCACCGCCTAGCAGTCAAGAGACCCAGTACTTC.

CDR3 coding DNA: TGTGCCAGCAGCTCTCGAGGAGATACCGGGGAGCTGTTTTTT. Its protein product is CASSSRGDTGELFF. The J gene is TRBJ2-2, the V gene TRBV7-9; no reliable D call. Germline-derived CDR1 and CDR2 are SEHNR and FQNEAQ (reference sequence). There are 14 residues in the CDR3. The ends were cut back, 4 bases at V and 5 bases at J, with 11 bases in the middle. Full variable domain (outside the CDR3, taken from reference TRBV7-9 and TRBJ2-2): DTGVSQNPRHKITKRGQNVTFRCDPISEHNRLYWYRQTLGQGPEFLTYFQNEAQLEKSRLLSDRFSAERPKGSFSTLEIQRTEQGDSAMYLCASSSRGDTGELFFGEGSRLTVL.

The chain couples TRBV6-5 to TRBJ1-3; 9 nucleotides agree with TRBD1. The CDR3 totals 15 residues. Trimming at V came to 6 bases and at J to 8 bases, leaving 11 bases not matched to a gene. CDR1 is MNHEY and CDR2 is SVGAGI in the germline V gene. CDR3 amino acids: CASRTSGTGLHTIYF. DNA for the CDR3: TGTGCCAGCAGAACCTCCGGGACAGGGCTCCACACCATATATTTT.

This rearrangement joins TRBV7-8 to TRBJ2-3, with TRBD2 identical over 8 bases. V lost 5 bases and J lost 4; bases outside the gene matches: 11. This CDR3 region has 16 residues. Germline V gene sequence: CDR1 SGHVS, CDR2 FQNEAQ. This chain's CDR3 is CASSPYRVAGPDTQYF. The CDR3 nucleotides read TGTGCCAGCAGCCCATATCGTGTAGCGGGGCCAGATACGCAGTATTTT.

V usage is TRBV10-3 and J usage is TRBJ2-4, with D possibly TRBD2 on 6 matching bases. Trimming left V 2 bases short and J 9 bases short, with 14 bases between. CDR1 is ENHRY and CDR2 is SYGVKD in the germline V gene. The CDR3 spans 14 residues. CDR3 sequence (DNA): TGTGCCATCAGTGAGGTGGGAGGAGAGGCCATTCAGTACTTC. Translating gives CAISEVGGEAIQYF.

The CDR3: CASRAGTSPYEQYF. The CDR3 DNA follows: TGTGCCAGCAGAGCCGGGACTAGCCCCTACGAGCAGTACTTC. The chain recombines TRBV6-6 with TRBJ2-7, with 9 bases lining up with TRBD2. V was pared by 6 bases and J by 2 bases, with 5 bases of the junction left unmatched. This CDR3 region has 14 residues. CDR1 is MNHNY and CDR2 is SVGAGI in the germline V gene (reference sequence).

The chain recombines TRBV4-1 with TRBJ2-5; 9 nucleotides line up with TRBD1. Judging by the DNA end, TRBJ2-7 fits better; the J call may be wrong. Germline values: CDR1 MGHRA, CDR2 YSYEKL. The CDR3 contains 15 residues. The CDR3 protein is CASSLGETGGPEQYF. In DNA form, the CDR3 reads TGCGCCAGCAGTCTCGGCGAGACAGGGGGTCCCGAGCAGTACTTC.

The gene calls are TRBV29-1 and TRBJ1-1; TRBD1 matches at 7 bases. The CDR3 has 18 amino acids. Unmatched junction bases numbered 20, after V lost 3 bases and J lost 4 bases. From germline, CDR1 is SQVTM and CDR2 ANQGSEA. CDR3 loop: CSVERGRPTGGEGTEAFF. CDR3 DNA: TGCAGCGTTGAGAGGGGGCGTCCCACGGGAGGGGAGGGCACTGAAGCTTTCTTT.

Note on this clone: Other DNA sequences in the sample encode the same CDR3. The CDR3, as DNA: TGTGCCAGCTCACCACCCAGTTCCTACGAGCAGTACTTC. Its protein product is CASSPPSSYEQYF. The chain carries TRBV18 and TRBJ2-7, with unresolved D. The CDR3 spans 13 residues. Germline lookup yields CDR1 KGHSH and CDR2 LQKENI. V lost 0 bases and J lost 1, with 4 bases in between.

V gene TRBV28 combines with J gene TRBJ1-5; D might be TRBD1 (5 bases). Per the germline V gene, CDR1 is MDHEN and CDR2 is SYDVKM. V lost 6 bases, J lost 7 bases, and 16 bases lay in between. This CDR3 region has 14 residues. CDR3 sequence reads: CASSLDGAGQPQHF. Written as DNA, the CDR3 is TGTGCCAGCAGCCTGGATGGGGCAGGGCAGCCCCAGCATTTT.

This chain links TRBV5-1 with TRBJ2-1; 7 nucleotides match TRBD2. This CDR3 comprises 14 residues. Trimming at V came to 4 bases and at J to 4 bases, leaving 5 bases not matched to a gene. Germline V lookup: CDR1 SGHRS, CDR2 YFSETQ. In DNA, the CDR3 is TGCGCCAGCAGCCCCACGGGGGGATACAATGAGCAGTTCTTC. This translates into CASSPTGGYNEQFF.

The rearrangement joins TRBV4-1 to TRBJ2-6, with TRBD2 matching 7 bases. CDR3 size: 18 residues. After removal of 2 bases from V and 0 bases from J, the junction contained 7 bases not matched to a gene. Germline V gene data show CDR1 as MGHRA and CDR2 as YSYEKL. CDR3: CASSQTQAGYSGANVLTF. Written as DNA, the CDR3 is TGCGCCAGCAGCCAAACGCAAGCGGGGTACTCTGGGGCCAACGTCCTGACTTTC.

This rearrangement joins TRBV5-5 to TRBJ2-3; D is undetermined. The CDR3 length is 13 residues. Trimming took 4 bases from V and 8 from J, leaving 14 bases between them. Germline V gene sequence: CDR1 SGHKS, CDR2 YYEKEE (reference sequence). DNA for the CDR3: TGTGCCAGCAGCCCCCCTACCCCAAGTACGCAGTATTTT. Protein sequence: CASSPPTPSTQYF.

V and J are TRBV29-1 and TRBJ2-7, with 7 nucleotides matching TRBD1. The CDR3 is 13 amino acids. V shed 4 bases and J 6 bases; nucleotides not matched to a gene: 9. CDR1 is SQVTM and CDR2 is ANQGSEA in the germline V gene. CDR3 residues: CSVGRDSAGEQYF. The DNA of the CDR3 is TGCAGCGTTGGACGGGACAGTGCGGGCGAGCAGTACTTC.

The rearrangement links TRBV19 to TRBJ1-1; D perhaps matches TRBD1 (5 bases). Trimming cost V 4 bases and J 1 base, with 16 bases left between them. Germline CDR1 LNHDA, CDR2 SQIVND (reference sequence). This CDR3 is 16 amino acids long. The CDR3 DNA reads TGTGCCAGTAGTACGATACAAGGGGTGGGGAACACTGAAGCTTTCTTT. This gives the protein CASSTIQGVGNTEAFF.

The rearrangement uses TRBV15 and TRBJ1-5; 9 nucleotides match TRBD1. CDR1 and CDR2 (germline): LNHNV, YYDKDF (reference sequence). The ends lost 1 base at V and 5 bases at J; junction bases unmatched: 6. The CDR3 contains 16 residues. CDR3 DNA sequence: TGTGCCACCAGCAGAGGGGGACAGGGTGTCCATCAGCCCCAGCATTTT. This translates into CATSRGGQGVHQPQHF.

The chain uses TRBV21-1 and TRBJ2-7; the table's D call of TRBD2 was not tested on the DNA. TRBV21-1 is a listed pseudogene. The length of the CDR3 is 15 residues. CDR3 loop: CASSFGTFRTYEQYF. In nucleotides, the CDR3 is TGTGCCAGCAGCTTCGGGACTTTCAGGACCTACGAGCAGTACTTC.